This TCR beta chain was found in a study of beta chain features in type 1 diabetes (dated by TCRdb to 2016 to 2019). About the full investigation: Mean age, gender distribution, total cell number and subset yield did not differ between patients and healthy donors. Across all samples, around 100 million sorted cells were examined, and cell number per subset correlated strongly with RNA yield. In the study, recently diagnosed type 1 diabetes patients and matched healthy donors were compared on the TCRB repertoires of their sorted circulating CD4+ T cell subsets. Regulatory and stem cell-like memory subsets were isolated from only 8 patients and roughly eight healthy donors, whereas naive and central memory subsets came from all 28 donors.

Note on this clone: Its antigen remains undetermined. One base away there is no much larger clone; base qualities are not given.

V is cut by 6 bases and J by 4 bases, and the space between the germline ends is 10 bases. CDR1 and CDR2, per the germline V gene, are SQVTM and ANQGSEA. Counted from cysteine to phenylalanine, this CDR3 has 12 amino acids. Kept here is only the CDR3 DNA, which spans 36 bases and is read in frame from base 1. All of the isolated RNA was reverse transcribed with the High Capacity cDNA Reverse Transcription Kit, so expressed TCRB transcripts were sequenced. Deep immunoSEQ sequencing was applied to naive, central memory and regulatory T cell samples, giving an average of about 3.8 million total reads per sample. Sorted cells were lysed in RLT buffer, and RNA was extracted using DNase-treated RNeasy Micro or Mini kits according to cell number. Each cell subset was processed separately to prevent cross-contamination, with patient and healthy donor samples processed together. The immunoSEQ multiplex PCR was used to amplify TCRB sequences from cDNA, generating 87-bp fragments that spanned the CDR3 region. Sequencing of the amplicons was done on the Illumina HiSeq platform. The study's own analysis went as follows. Synthetic template baselines were used to correct PCR bias computationally, reads within Hamming distance 2 were collapsed, and singletons that could not be merged were discarded. Reads were aligned to IMGT to assign V, D and J genes, CDR3 length, and insertions or deletions at six rearrangement sites. Clonotype counts were normalized to sorted cell number within each subset before computing true diversity and Gini coefficients with the tcR R package. Repertoire sharing was quantified using the overlap coefficient calculated on TCRB nucleotide sequences. As a proxy for the pre-selection repertoire, out-of-frame TCRB sequences from naive cells were analyzed. TCRdb's version of the immuneACCESS table is confined to in-frame rearrangements and falls short of the full clone set. An unresolved V gene accounts for under half of the shortfall where checked; the remainder is of unknown origin. V, J and clone size are those of that table, while D and trimming were read from the DNA. This sample has approximately 270,000 clones in its table, and roughly an eighth of those were observed once. 0.015% to 0.02% of the sample lies in the top ten.

Paper-wide results and their limitations: At VDJ recombination sites, patients with type 1 diabetes made fewer insertions and deleted more nucleotides, a pattern implying thymic rearrangement abnormalities. Only small numbers of individuals were included in the HLA sub-analyses, which left unresolved whether HLA type had any influence on TCRB rearrangement. In all four CD4+ subsets, TCRB CDR3 length was moderately but significantly shorter in type 1 diabetes patients. Naive, central memory and regulatory TCRB repertoires appeared to be more similar among patients than among healthy donors. PCR might favor shorter templates, but patient and control samples were amplified and corrected together, so any skew would affect both groups equally. Sequencing cDNA rather than genomic DNA could over-represent highly expressing activated cells, although activation and CD3 levels did not differ between groups.

Each donor gave one peripheral blood draw, roughly 110 mL on average, collected into heparinised tubes. Naive, central memory, regulatory and stem cell-like memory CD4+ T cells were sorted on a BD FACSAria II using a panel including CD45RO, CCR7, CD25, CD127, CD95 and CD27. All sorted populations exceeded 95% purity. Right away, PBMCs were isolated by Lymphoprep density gradient centrifugation and were stained directly, with no culture step. To minimize batch effects, samples were stained and sorted in pairs, one healthy donor with one patient per experiment. The TCR was taken from a man younger than 40 with type 1 diabetes. The specimen was naive CD4+ T cells from blood. What this sample's cell subset or site label stands for: true naive CD4+ T cells. The sequence links TRBV29-1 to TRBJ1-5; TRBD1 is a possible D gene, resting on 6 matching bases. This receptor carries the CDR3 CSVRDTNQPQHF. The DNA sequence is given as TGCAGCGTCCGGGACACTAATCAGCCCCAGCATTTT.